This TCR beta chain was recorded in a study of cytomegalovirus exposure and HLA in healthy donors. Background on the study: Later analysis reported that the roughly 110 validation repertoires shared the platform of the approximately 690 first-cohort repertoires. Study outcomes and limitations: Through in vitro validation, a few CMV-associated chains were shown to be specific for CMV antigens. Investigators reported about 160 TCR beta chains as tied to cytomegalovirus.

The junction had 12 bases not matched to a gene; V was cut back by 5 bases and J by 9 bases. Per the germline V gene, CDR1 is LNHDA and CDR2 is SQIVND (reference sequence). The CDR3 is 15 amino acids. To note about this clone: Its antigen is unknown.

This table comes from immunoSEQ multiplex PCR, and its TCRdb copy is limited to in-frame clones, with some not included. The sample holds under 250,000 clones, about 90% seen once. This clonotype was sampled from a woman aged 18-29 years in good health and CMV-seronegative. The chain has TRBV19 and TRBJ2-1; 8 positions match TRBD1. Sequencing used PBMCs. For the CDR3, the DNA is TGTGCCAGTAGTTACCGGACAGGGCAACTAGGTGAGCAGTTCTTC. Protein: CASSYRTGQLGEQFF.